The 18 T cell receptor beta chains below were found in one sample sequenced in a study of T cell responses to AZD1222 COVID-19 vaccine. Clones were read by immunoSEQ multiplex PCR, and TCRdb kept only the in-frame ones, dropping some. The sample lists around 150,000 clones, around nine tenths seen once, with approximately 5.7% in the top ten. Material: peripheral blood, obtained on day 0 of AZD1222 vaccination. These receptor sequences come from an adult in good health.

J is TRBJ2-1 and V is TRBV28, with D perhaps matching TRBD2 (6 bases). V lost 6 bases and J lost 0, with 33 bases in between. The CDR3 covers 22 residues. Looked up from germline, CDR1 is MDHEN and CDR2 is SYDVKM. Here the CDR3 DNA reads TGTGCCAGCAGCCACGCGCGAGCCGGGATACTAGCTGCTAAAAGCTCCTACAATGAGCAGTTCTTC. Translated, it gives CASSHARAGILAAKSSYNEQFF.

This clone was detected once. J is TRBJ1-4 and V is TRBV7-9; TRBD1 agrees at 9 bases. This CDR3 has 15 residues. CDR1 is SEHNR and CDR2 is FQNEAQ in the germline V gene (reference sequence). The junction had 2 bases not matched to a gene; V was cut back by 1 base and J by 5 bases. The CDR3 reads CASSLEGQGNEKLFF. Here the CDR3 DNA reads TGTGCCAGCAGCTTAGAAGGACAGGGGAATGAAAAACTGTTTTTT.

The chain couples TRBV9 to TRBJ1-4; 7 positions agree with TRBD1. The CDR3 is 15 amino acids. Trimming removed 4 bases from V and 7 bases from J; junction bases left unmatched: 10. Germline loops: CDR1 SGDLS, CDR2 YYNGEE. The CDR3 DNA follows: TGTGCCAGCAGCCCAGGACAGGCCTTGGGTGAAAAACTGTTTTTT. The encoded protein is CASSPGQALGEKLFF.

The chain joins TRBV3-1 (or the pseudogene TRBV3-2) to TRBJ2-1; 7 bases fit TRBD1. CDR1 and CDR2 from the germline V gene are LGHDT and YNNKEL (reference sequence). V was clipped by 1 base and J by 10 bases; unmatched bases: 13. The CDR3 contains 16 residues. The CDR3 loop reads CASSQVAKQGTPEQFF. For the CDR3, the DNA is TGTGCCAGCAGCCAAGTAGCAAAACAGGGGACCCCCGAGCAGTTCTTC.

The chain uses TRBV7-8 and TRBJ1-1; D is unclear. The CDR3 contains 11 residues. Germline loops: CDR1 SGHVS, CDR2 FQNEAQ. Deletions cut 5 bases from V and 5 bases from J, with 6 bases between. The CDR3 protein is CASSPLTEAFF. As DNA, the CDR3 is TGTGCCAGCAGCCCCCTTACTGAAGCTTTCTTT. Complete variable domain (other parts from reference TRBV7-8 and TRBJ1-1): GAGVSQSPRYKVAKRGQDVALRCDPISGHVSLFWYQQALGQGPEFLTYFQNEAQLDKSGLPSDRFFAERPEGSVSTLKIQRTQQEDSAVYLCASSPLTEAFFGQGTRLTVV.

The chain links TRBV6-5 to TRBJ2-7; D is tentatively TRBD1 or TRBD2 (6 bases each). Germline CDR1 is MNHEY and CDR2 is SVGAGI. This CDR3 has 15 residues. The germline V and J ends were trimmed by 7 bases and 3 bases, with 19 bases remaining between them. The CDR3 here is CASTLVAKGGYEQYF. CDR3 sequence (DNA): TGTGCCAGCACCCTCGTCGCTAAGGGGGGCTACGAGCAGTACTTC.

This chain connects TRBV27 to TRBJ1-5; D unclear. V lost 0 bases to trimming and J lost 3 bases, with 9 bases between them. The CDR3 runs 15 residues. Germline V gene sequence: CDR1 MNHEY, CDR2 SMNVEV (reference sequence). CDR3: CASSLSRRDNQPQHF. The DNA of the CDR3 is TGTGCCAGCAGTTTATCGAGACGGGACAATCAGCCCCAGCATTTT.

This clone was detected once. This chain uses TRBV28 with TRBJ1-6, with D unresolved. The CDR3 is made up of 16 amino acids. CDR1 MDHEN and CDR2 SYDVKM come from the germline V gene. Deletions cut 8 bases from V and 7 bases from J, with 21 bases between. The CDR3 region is CASSRGVPLLNSPLHF. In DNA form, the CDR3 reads TGTGCCAGCTCCCGTGGGGTTCCCCTACTAAATTCACCCCTCCACTTT.

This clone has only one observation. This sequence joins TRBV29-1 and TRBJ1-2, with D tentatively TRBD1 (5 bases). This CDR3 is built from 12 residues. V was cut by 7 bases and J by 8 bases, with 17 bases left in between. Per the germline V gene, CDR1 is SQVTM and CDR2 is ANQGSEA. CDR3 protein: CSAGRNQGGYTF. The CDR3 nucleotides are TGCAGCGCCGGACGGAACCAGGGCGGCTACACCTTC.

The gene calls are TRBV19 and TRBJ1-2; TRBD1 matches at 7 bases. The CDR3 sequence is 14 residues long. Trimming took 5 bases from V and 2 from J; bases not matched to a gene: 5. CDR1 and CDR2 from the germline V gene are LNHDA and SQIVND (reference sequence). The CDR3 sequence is CASSVEQGNYGYTF. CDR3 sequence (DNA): TGTGCCAGTAGTGTCGAACAGGGGAACTATGGCTACACCTTC.

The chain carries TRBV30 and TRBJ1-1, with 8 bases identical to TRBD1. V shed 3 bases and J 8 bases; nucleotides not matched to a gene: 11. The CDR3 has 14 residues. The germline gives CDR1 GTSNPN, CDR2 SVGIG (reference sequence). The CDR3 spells CAWRDTGGELEAFF. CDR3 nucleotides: TGTGCCTGGAGAGATACAGGGGGTGAATTGGAAGCTTTCTTT.

CDR3 DNA: TGTGCCAGCAGTGAAGGGCGGACTAATGAAAAACTGTTTTTT. It specifies CASSEGRTNEKLFF. The chain links TRBV6-1 to TRBJ1-4; D remains unclear. V lost 1 base to trimming and J lost 2 bases, with 5 bases between them. The CDR3 is 14 residues long. CDR1 is MNHNS and CDR2 is SASEGT in the germline V gene.

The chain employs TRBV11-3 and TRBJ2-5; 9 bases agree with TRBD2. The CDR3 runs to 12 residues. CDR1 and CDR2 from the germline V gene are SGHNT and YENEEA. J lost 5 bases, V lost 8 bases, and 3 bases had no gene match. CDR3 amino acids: CASGGLAETQYF. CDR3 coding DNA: TGTGCCAGCGGCGGACTAGCGGAGACCCAGTACTTC. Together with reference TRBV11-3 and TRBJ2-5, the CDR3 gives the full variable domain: EAGVVQSPRYKIIEKKQPVAFWCNPISGHNTLYWYLQNLGQGPELLIRYENEEAVDDSQLPKDRFSAERLKGVDSTLKIQPAELGDSAVYLCASGGLAETQYFGPGTRLLVL.

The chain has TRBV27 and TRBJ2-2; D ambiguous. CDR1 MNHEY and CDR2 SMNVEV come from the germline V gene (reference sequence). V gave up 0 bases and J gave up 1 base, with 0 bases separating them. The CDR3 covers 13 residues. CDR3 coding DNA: TGTGCCAGCAGTTTATCGAACACCGGGGAGCTGTTTTTT. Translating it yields CASSLSNTGELFF.

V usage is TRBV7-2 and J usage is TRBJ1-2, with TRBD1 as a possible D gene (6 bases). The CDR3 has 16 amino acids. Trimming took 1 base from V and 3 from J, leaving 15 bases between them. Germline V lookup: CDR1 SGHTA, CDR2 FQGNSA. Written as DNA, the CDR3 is TGTGCCAGCAGCTTAGTTGGGGGCGGCGTTCACTATGGCTACACCTTC. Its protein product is CASSLVGGGVHYGYTF.

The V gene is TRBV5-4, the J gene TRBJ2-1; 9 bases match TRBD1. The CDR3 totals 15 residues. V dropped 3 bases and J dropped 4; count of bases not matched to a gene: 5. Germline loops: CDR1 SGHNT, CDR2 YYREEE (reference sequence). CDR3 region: CASSSPGQGYNEQFF. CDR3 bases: TGTGCCAGCAGCTCGCCGGGACAGGGATACAATGAGCAGTTCTTC.

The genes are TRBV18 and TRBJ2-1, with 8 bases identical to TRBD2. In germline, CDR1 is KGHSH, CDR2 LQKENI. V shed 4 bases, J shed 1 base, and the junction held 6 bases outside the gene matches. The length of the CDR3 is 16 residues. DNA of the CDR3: TGTGCCAGCTCACTAGTAGCGGGGCTGTCCTACAATGAGCAGTTCTTC. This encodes CASSLVAGLSYNEQFF.

The CDR3 region has the DNA TGTGCCATCAGGGGACAGGGAGGGGAAAAACTGTTTTTT. Its translation is CAIRGQGGEKLFF. The chain couples TRBV10-3 to TRBJ1-4; the match to TRBD1 covers 9 bases. CDR1 and CDR2 from the germline V gene are ENHRY and SYGVKD. This CDR3 region has 13 residues. The V gene end was trimmed by 6 bases and the J gene end by 8 bases; junction bases not matched to a gene: 4.